The clone carrying this TCR beta chain was seen a few times. Its antigen is unidentified. Cell sorting via CD45RO/CCR7/CD25/CD127/CD95/CD27 was performed to obtain CD4+ naive, central memory, regulatory and stem cell-like memory cells. This sample was included in a study of beta chain features in type 1 diabetes. Study-level background: Healthy donors resembled patients in age, gender and cell yields. The study's findings and limits: TCRB CDR3 length was moderately but significantly reduced in all four CD4+ subsets of Type 1 diabetes patients. Whether TCRB rearrangement is influenced by HLA type went unresolved here.

Expressed TCRB transcripts got sequenced, as all isolated RNA was reverse transcribed. TCRdb's table, derived via immunoSEQ multiplex PCR, lists solely in-frame clones and lacks some. The repertoire has about 220,000 clones, roughly 10% of them found once; the top ten carry 1% to 1.5%. Deletions cut 1 base from V and 5 bases from J, with 15 bases between. Per germline, CDR1 SGHVS and CDR2 FNYEAQ. This CDR3 spans 15 amino acids. The receptor comes from a man aged 18 to 29 in good health. The chain uses TRBV7-6 and TRBJ2-7; D might be TRBD2 (6 bases). Input material: central memory CD4+ T cells from blood. The CDR3 DNA reads TGTGCCAGCAGCTTAGTGTACGGGAGTCGCAACGAGCAGTACTTC. This codes for CASSLVYGSRNEQYF.